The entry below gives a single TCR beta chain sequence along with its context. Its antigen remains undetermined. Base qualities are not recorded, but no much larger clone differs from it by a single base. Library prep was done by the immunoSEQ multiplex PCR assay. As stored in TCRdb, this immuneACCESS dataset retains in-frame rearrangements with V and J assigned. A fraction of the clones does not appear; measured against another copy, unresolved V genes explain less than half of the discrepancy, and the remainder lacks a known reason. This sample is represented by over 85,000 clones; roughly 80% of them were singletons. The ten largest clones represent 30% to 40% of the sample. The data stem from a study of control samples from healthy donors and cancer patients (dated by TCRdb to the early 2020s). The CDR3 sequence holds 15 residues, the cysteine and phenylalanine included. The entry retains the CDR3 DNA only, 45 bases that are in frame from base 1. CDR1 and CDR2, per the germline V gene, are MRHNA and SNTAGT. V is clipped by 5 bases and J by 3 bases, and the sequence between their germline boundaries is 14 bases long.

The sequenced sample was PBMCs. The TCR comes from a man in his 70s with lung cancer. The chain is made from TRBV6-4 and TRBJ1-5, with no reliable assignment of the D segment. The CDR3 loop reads CASSLTSGSNQPQHF. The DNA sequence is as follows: TGTGCCAGCAGTCTGACGTCGGGGTCCAATCAGCCCCAGCATTTT.